The entry below describes one T cell receptor beta chain. The antigen is undetermined. The sample originates from a study of cytomegalovirus exposure and HLA in healthy donors. Study-level points and caveats: In a later analysis, donors in an Asian-associated ancestry cluster reportedly had fewer N-insertions in productive TCRs than the cohort mean.

CDR3 length: 14 amino acids. The germline V and J ends were trimmed by 4 bases and 8 bases, with 14 bases remaining between them. The V gene's germline CDR1 is MNHNS and CDR2 SASEGT. This PCR relied on a set of 60 Vbeta primers and 13 Jbeta primers. The method was immunoSEQ multiplex PCR; TCRdb's version includes in-frame clones alone and lacks a portion of them. Its table records under 200,000 clones. The chain recombines TRBV6-1 with TRBJ1-4, with D unresolved. The TCR sequence derives from a young man in good health and CMV-seronegative. The sequenced material came from PBMCs. This CDR3 is CASSAVGAGEKLFF. CDR3 DNA sequence: TGTGCCAGCAGTGCCGTGGGCGCTGGGGAAAAACTGTTTTTT.